Sequencing of this TCR beta chain was carried out in a study of blood T cell repertoires in COVID-19. Per the germline V gene, CDR1 is SGHDN and CDR2 is FVKESK. Trimming left V 0 bases short and J 0 bases short, with 15 bases between. This CDR3 region has 18 residues. Produced via immunoSEQ multiplex PCR; TCRdb's table is partial and in-frame only. This table holds about 350,000 clones, 88% found once. Specimen: PBMCs or T cells enriched from blood (not recorded which). The sequence derives from a woman aged 25 to 39 who had been exposed to COVID-19. The chain has TRBV14 and TRBJ1-3, with D tentatively TRBD1 (6 bases). The CDR3 DNA is TGTGCCAGCAGCCAAGACCAGGCCCGGACAGCCTCTGGAAACACCATATATTTT. Translated: CASSQDQARTASGNTIYF. Complete variable domain (other parts from reference TRBV14 and TRBJ1-3): EAGVTQFPSHSVIEKGQTVTLRCDPISGHDNLYWYRRVMGKEIKFLLHFVKESKQDESGMPNNRFLAERTGGTYSTLKVQPAELEDSGVYFCASSQDQARTASGNTIYFGEGSWLTVV.